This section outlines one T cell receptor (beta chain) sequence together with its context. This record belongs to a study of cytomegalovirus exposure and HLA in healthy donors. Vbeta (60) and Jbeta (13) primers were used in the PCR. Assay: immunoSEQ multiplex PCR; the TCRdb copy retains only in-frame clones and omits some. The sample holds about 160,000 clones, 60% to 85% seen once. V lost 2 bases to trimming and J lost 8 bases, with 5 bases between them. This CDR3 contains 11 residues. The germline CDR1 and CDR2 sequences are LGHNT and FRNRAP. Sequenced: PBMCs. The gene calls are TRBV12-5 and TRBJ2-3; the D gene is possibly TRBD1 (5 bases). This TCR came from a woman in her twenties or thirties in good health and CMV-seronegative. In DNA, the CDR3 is TGTGCTAGTGGTTTGAGGGGTACGCAGTATTTT. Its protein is CASGLRGTQYF.